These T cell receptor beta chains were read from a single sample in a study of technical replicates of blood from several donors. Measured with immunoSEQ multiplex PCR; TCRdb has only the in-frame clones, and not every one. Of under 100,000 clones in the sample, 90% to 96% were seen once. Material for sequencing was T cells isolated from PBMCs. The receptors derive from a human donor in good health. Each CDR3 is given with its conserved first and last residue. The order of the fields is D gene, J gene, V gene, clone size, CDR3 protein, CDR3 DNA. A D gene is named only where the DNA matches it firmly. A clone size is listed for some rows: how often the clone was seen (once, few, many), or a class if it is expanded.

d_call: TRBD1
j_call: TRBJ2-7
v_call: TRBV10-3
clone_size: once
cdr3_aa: CAISEDRVHSYEQYF
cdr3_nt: TGTGCCATCAGCGAAGACAGGGTCCACTCCTACGAGCAGTACTTC

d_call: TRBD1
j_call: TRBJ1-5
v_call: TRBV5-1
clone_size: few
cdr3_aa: CASSWTGLSNQPQHF
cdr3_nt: TGCGCCAGCAGCTGGACAGGCCTCAGCAATCAGCCCCAGCATTTT

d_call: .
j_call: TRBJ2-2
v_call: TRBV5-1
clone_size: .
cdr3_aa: CASKPVANTGELFF
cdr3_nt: TGCGCCAGCAAACCAGTGGCGAACACCGGGGAGCTGTTTTTT

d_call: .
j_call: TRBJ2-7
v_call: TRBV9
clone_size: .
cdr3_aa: CASSVTGGLSGEQYF
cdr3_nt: TGTGCCAGCAGCGTAACGGGGGGCCTGTCTGGCGAGCAGTACTTC

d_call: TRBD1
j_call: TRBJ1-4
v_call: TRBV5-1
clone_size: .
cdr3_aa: CASRGQGGEKLFF
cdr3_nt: TGCGCCAGCCGGGGACAGGGGGGAGAAAAACTGTTTTTT

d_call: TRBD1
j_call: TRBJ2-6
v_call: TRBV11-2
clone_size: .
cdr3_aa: CASSLDRAGANVLTF
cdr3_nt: TGTGCCAGCAGCTTGGACAGGGCTGGGGCCAACGTCCTGACTTTC

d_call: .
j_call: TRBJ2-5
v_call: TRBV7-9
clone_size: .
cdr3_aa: CAAGRQKETQYF
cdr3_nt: TGTGCCGCAGGGCGACAGAAAGAGACCCAGTACTTC

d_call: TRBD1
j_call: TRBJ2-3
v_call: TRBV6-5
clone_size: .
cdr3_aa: CASSLTGVTDTQYF
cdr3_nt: TGTGCCAGCAGTCTTACAGGGGTCACAGATACGCAGTATTTT

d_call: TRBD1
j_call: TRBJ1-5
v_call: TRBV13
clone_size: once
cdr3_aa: CASSRGQRSNQPQHF
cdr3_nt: TGTGCCAGCAGCCGGGGACAGAGGAGCAATCAGCCCCAGCATTTT

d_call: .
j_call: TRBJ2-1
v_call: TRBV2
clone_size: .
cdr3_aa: CASSEQFLIGGKTDNEQFF
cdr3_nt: TGTGCCAGCAGTGAACAATTTCTAATAGGCGGGAAAACCGACAATGAGCAGTTCTTC

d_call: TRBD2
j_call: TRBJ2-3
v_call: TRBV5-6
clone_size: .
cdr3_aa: CASRGEREDFTDTQYF
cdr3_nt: TGTGCCAGCAGGGGGGAGCGGGAGGATTTTACAGATACGCAGTATTTT

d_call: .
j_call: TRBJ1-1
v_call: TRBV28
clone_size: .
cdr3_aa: CASRLKNTEAFF
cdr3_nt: TGTGCCAGCAGGCTAAAGAACACTGAAGCTTTCTTT

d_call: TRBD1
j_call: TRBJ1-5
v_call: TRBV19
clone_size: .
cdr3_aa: CASIQTDRGFVPTTQHF
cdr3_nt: TGTGCCTCCATTCAAACAGACAGGGGTTTCGTCCCCACTACCCAGCATTTT

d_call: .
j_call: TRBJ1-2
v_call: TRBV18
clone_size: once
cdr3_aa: CASSPPDYGYTF
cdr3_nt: TGTGCCAGCTCACCACCCGACTATGGCTACACCTTC

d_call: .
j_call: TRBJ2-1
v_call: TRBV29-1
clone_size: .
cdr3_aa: CSVEGLTSSYNEQFF
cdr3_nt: TGCAGCGTGGAGGGACTTACGAGCTCCTACAATGAGCAGTTCTTC

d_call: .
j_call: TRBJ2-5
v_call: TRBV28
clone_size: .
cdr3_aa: CASSLLDRKETQYF
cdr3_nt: TGTGCCAGCAGTTTATTAGACAGGAAAGAGACCCAGTACTTC

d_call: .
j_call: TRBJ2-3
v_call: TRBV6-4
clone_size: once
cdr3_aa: CASLARLAWGKDTQYF
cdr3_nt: TGTGCCAGCCTCGCTAGGCTAGCGTGGGGAAAAGATACGCAGTATTTT

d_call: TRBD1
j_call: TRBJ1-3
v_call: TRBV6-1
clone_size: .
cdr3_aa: CASRGTGGTGNTIYF
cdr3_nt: TGTGCCAGCAGGGGGACAGGGGGCACTGGAAACACCATATATTTT

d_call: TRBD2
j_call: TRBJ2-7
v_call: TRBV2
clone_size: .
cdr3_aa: CASSETSGRAYEQYF
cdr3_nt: TGTGCCAGCAGTGAAACTAGCGGGAGGGCCTACGAGCAGTACTTC

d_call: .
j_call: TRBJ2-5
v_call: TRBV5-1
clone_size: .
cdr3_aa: CASSRWGSGQEGETQYF
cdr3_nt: TGCGCCAGCAGCAGGTGGGGTAGCGGTCAGGAAGGGGAGACCCAGTACTTC

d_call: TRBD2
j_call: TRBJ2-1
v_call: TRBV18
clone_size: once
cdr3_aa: CASSDTSGGDNEQFF
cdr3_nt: TGTGCCAGCTCAGATACTAGCGGGGGGGACAATGAGCAGTTCTTC

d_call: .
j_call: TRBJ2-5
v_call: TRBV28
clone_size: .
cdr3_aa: CASSFQRAGTQYF
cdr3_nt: TGTGCCAGCAGTTTTCAGCGGGCCGGGACCCAGTACTTC

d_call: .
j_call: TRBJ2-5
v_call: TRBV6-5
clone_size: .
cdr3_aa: CASSHGQGGRETQYF
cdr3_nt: TGTGCCAGCAGTCACGGACAGGGAGGGCGAGAGACCCAGTACTTC

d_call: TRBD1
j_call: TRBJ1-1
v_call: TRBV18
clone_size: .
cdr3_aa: CASSPKDRGNTEAFF
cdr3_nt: TGTGCCAGCTCACCAAAAGACAGGGGAAACACTGAAGCTTTCTTT

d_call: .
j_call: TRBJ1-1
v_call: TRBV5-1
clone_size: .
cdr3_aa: CASSLTVLTEAFF
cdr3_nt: TGCGCCAGCAGCTTGACGGTACTGACTGAAGCTTTCTTT

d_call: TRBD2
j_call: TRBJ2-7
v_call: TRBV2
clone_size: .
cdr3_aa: CASRELWGGTGEQYF
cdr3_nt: TGTGCCAGCAGGGAACTTTGGGGGGGGACGGGCGAGCAGTACTTC

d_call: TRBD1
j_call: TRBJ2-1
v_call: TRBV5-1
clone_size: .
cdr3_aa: CASSLTGANEQFF
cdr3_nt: TGCGCCAGCAGCTTGACAGGGGCCAATGAGCAGTTCTTC

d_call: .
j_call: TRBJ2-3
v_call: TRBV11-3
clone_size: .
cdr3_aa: CASSLRGRGTQYF
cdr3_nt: TGTGCCAGCAGCTTAAGAGGGAGAGGTACGCAGTATTTT

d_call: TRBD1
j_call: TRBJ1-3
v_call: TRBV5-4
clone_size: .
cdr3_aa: CASSLRTGTAGNTIYF
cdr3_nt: TGTGCCAGCAGCCTTAGAACCGGGACAGCTGGAAACACCATATATTTT

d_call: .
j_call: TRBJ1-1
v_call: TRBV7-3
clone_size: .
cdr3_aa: CASSGRRETEAFF
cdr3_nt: TGTGCCAGCAGCGGAAGGAGGGAGACTGAAGCTTTCTTT

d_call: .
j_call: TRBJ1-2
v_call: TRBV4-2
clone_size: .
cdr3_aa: CASSPPAGGGYGYTF
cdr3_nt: TGTGCCAGCAGCCCTCCCGCCGGGGGGGGCTATGGCTACACCTTC

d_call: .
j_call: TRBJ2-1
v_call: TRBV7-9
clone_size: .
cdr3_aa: CASSPKRGREVDEQFF
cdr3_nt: TGTGCCAGCAGCCCCAAAAGGGGGCGGGAGGTCGACGAGCAGTTCTTC

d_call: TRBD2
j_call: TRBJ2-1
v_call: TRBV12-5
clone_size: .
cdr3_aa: CASGLVIAGGQSYNEQFF
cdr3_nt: TGTGCTAGTGGTTTGGTGATAGCGGGGGGACAATCCTACAATGAGCAGTTCTTC

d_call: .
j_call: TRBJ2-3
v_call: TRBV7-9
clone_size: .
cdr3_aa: CASSLRSEGTDTQYF
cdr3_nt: TGTGCCAGCAGCTTACGGTCGGAGGGCACAGATACGCAGTATTTT

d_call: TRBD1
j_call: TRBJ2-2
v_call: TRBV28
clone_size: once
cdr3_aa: CASSRQGGQLFF
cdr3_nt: TGTGCCAGCAGTCGACAGGGCGGGCAGCTGTTTTTT

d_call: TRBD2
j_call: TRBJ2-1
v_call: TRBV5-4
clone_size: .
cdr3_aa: CASSWGLAGDYNEQFF
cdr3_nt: TGTGCCAGCAGCTGGGGACTAGCGGGGGATTACAATGAGCAGTTCTTC

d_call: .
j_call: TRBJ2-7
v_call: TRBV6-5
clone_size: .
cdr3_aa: CASSYGQTYEQYF
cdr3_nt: TGTGCCAGCAGTTACGGGCAGACCTACGAGCAGTACTTC

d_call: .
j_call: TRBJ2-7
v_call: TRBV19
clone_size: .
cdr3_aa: CATLSGVEQYF
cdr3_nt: TGTGCCACTCTATCCGGGGTTGAGCAGTACTTC

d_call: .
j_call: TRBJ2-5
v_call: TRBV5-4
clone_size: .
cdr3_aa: CASSGEVSQETQYF
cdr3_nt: TGTGCCAGCAGCGGGGAGGTGAGCCAAGAGACCCAGTACTTC

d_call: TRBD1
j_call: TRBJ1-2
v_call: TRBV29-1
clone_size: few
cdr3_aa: CSVADRGSGYTF
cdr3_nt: TGCAGCGTCGCCGACAGGGGGAGCGGCTACACCTTC

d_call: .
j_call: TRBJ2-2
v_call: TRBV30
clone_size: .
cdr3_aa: CAWSVRFAGLPGLTGELFF
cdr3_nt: TGTGCCTGGAGTGTACGCTTTGCAGGCCTACCGGGATTGACCGGGGAGCTGTTTTTT

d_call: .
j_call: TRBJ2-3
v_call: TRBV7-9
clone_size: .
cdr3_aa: CASRSIATDTQYF
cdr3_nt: TGTGCCAGCAGATCAATAGCGACAGATACGCAGTATTTT

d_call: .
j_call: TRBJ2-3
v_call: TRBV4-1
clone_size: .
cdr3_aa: CASSQDLATHSDTQYF
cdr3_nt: TGCGCCAGCAGCCAAGATCTAGCAACACACTCAGATACGCAGTATTTT

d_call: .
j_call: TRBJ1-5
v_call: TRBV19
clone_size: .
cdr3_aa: CASSIPAGGSNQPQHF
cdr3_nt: TGTGCCAGTAGTATTCCTGCCGGGGGAAGCAATCAGCCCCAGCATTTT

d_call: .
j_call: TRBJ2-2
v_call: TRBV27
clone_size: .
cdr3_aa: CASSLIPGYNTGELFF
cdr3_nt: TGTGCCAGCAGTTTAATCCCAGGTTATAACACCGGGGAGCTGTTTTTT